The 24 T cell receptor beta chains listed next were all sequenced from one sample in a study of OX40 agonist ivuxolimab in advanced cancers. TCRdb's table, derived via immunoSEQ multiplex PCR, lists solely in-frame clones and lacks some. The data hold tens of thousands of clones, with roughly three quarters observed a single time. Sequencing was performed on CD4+ or CD8+ T cells sorted from blood, taken in a trial of the OX40 agonist ivuxolimab. The receptors shown here come from an adult with an advanced solid tumor such as melanoma, head and neck, liver or kidney cancer.

The chain has TRBV6-1 and TRBJ1-1; D unclear. Germline V gene data show CDR1 as MNHNS and CDR2 as SASEGT. V gave up 2 bases and J gave up 10 bases, with 17 bases separating them. CDR3 length: 14 residues. CDR3 nucleotide sequence: TGTGCCAGCAGTGAATTCGGCATTGATTTGATAGCTTTCTTT. This translates into CASSEFGIDLIAFF.

In its sample, this clone was seen once. V and J are TRBV27 and TRBJ2-1, with D possibly TRBD1 on 6 matching bases. The length of the CDR3 is 16 residues. With 1 base removed from V and 4 bases from J, the gap between germline ends came to 14 bases. Germline V gene sequence: CDR1 MNHEY, CDR2 SMNVEV (reference sequence). The CDR3 DNA reads TGTGCCAGCAGTTTATTCCCACAGGGTAATTACAATGAGCAGTTCTTC. Encoded protein: CASSLFPQGNYNEQFF.

This chain uses TRBV9 with TRBJ2-7; D gene uncertain. The V gene's germline CDR1 is SGDLS and CDR2 YYNGEE. Deletions cut 0 bases from V and 0 bases from J, with 4 bases between. The CDR3 length is 13 residues. Here the CDR3 reads CASSVDGSYEQYF. The DNA of the CDR3 is TGTGCCAGCAGCGTAGACGGCTCCTACGAGCAGTACTTC.

This chain uses TRBV9 with TRBJ2-1; D is perhaps TRBD2 (6 bases). Trimming removed 2 bases at V and 2 bases at J, with 11 bases between. Germline V gives CDR1 SGDLS, CDR2 YYNGEE. CDR3 length: 15 residues. The CDR3 DNA reads as TGTGCCAGCAGCGTGGAGGGGAACACCTACAATGAGCAGTTCTTC. It is translated as CASSVEGNTYNEQFF.

The gene calls are TRBV4-1 and TRBJ2-5, with D unresolved. V was pared by 2 bases and J by 0 bases, with 7 bases between. CDR1 and CDR2 from the germline V gene are MGHRA and YSYEKL. The CDR3 runs 14 residues. For the CDR3, the DNA is TGCGCCAGCAGCCAATGGCGAAACCAAGAGACCCAGTACTTC. It codes for CASSQWRNQETQYF.

This clone was seen only a few times. This chain joins TRBV30 and TRBJ1-4; possibly TRBD1 for D (5 bases). Trimming removed 0 bases from V and 4 bases from J, with 12 bases in between. The CDR3 covers 15 residues. Germline values: CDR1 GTSNPN, CDR2 SVGIG (reference sequence). The CDR3 DNA is TGTGCCTGGAGTGTAGGGGATAGCATTAATGAAAAACTGTTTTTT. Protein: CAWSVGDSINEKLFF.

V is TRBV4-1 and J is TRBJ2-4, with 7 positions matching TRBD1. The CDR3 has 15 residues. Germline values: CDR1 MGHRA, CDR2 YSYEKL. Unmatched junction bases numbered 6, after V lost 4 bases and J lost 3 bases. CDR3 sequence: CASSRSDRDKNIQYF. For the CDR3, the DNA is TGCGCCAGCAGCCGTTCCGACAGGGACAAAAACATTCAGTACTTC.

The chain carries TRBV5-6 and TRBJ2-5, with a weak D call TRBD1 (6 bases). CDR3 length: 14 residues. Trimming removed 4 bases at V and 2 bases at J, with 12 bases between. Germline V CDR1 and CDR2: SGHDT, YYEEEE. In DNA form, the CDR3 reads TGTGCCAGCAGCGGGGGCTGGGGGCAAGAGACCCAGTACTTC. It specifies CASSGGWGQETQYF.

This clone was counted only a few times. This chain links TRBV7-6 with TRBJ2-5; 9 bases are shared with TRBD2. Germline V gene data show CDR1 as SGHVS and CDR2 as FNYEAQ. The V and J ends lost 1 base and 5 bases, in that order; junction bases with no gene match: 8. CDR3 size: 16 residues. The CDR3 nucleotides read TGTGCCAGCAGCTTAGTGGCTAGCGGGGAAGGGGAGACCCAGTACTTC. Translation: CASSLVASGEGETQYF.

This clone is labeled medium-sized. The gene calls are TRBV2 and TRBJ2-1; maybe TRBD2 (6 bases). V lost 7 bases and J lost 4, with 14 bases in between. This CDR3 comprises 14 residues. Germline assignment: CDR1 SNHLY and CDR2 FYNNEI. The CDR3 here is CASITLGTYNEQFF. The CDR3 coding sequence is TGTGCCAGCATTACCCTTGGGACTTACAATGAGCAGTTCTTC.

The CDR3 nucleotides read TGTGCCAGCAGTCTCAGACAGGGGCTAATCCCCCTCGAGCAGTACTTC. Translated, it gives CASSLRQGLIPLEQYF. The chain carries TRBV28 and TRBJ2-7, with TRBD1 matching over 8 bases. CDR1 and CDR2 from the germline V gene are MDHEN and SYDVKM. This CDR3 is 16 amino acids long. The junction had 15 bases not matched to a gene; V was cut back by 5 bases and J by 6 bases.

The chain recombines TRBV19 with TRBJ1-5; TRBD1 aligns across 9 bases. Germline CDR1 is LNHDA and CDR2 is SQIVND (reference sequence). This CDR3 spans 18 amino acids. The trim removed 4 bases at V and 0 bases at J, leaving 10 bases unmatched. The CDR3 is CASSKGQGLLISNQPQHF. The CDR3 coding sequence is TGTGCCAGTAGTAAAGGACAGGGGTTACTAATTAGCAATCAGCCCCAGCATTTT.

For the CDR3, the DNA is TGTGCCAGTAGTTCGAGGACAGGGGCCGAGCAGTACTTC. Protein sequence: CASSSRTGAEQYF. The rearrangement links TRBV19 to TRBJ2-7; 9 bases fit TRBD1. The germline CDR1 and CDR2 sequences are LNHDA and SQIVND (reference sequence). The CDR3 runs to 13 residues. The V segment lost 5 bases and the J segment 6 bases; nucleotides outside the gene matches: 5.

The chain has TRBV5-6 and TRBJ2-7, with D possibly TRBD1 on 6 matching bases. Germline values: CDR1 SGHDT, CDR2 YYEEEE. The CDR3 spans 16 residues. Trimming left V 0 bases short and J 6 bases short, with 19 bases between. The CDR3 coding sequence is TGTGCCAGCAGCTTGGCGGTCCCAGGGGTCTCTTTCGAGCAGTACTTC. Its protein is CASSLAVPGVSFEQYF.

The chain is built from TRBV6-1 and TRBJ2-5; 10 bases line up with TRBD2. The DNA end is a closer match to TRBJ2-7, so the J assignment may be wrong. Germline V gene sequence: CDR1 MNHNS, CDR2 SASEGT. This CDR3 is 15 amino acids long. The CDR3 protein is CASRVLTSGKYEQYF. In DNA, the CDR3 is TGTGCCAGCAGGGTTCTCACTAGCGGGAAATACGAGCAGTACTTC.

This clone was picked up a small number of times. The chain employs TRBV6-1 and TRBJ2-1; no clear D gene. Germline CDR1 is MNHNS and CDR2 is SASEGT. Trimming removed 4 bases at V and 0 bases at J, with 16 bases between. The CDR3 has 17 amino acids. The CDR3 DNA is TGTGCCAGCAGTGCCCAAGGGCAGTTTAACTCCTACAATGAGCAGTTCTTC. This codes for CASSAQGQFNSYNEQFF.

The chain employs TRBV5-4 and TRBJ2-1; 8 bases map to TRBD1. With V trimmed by 0 bases and J by 6 bases, 5 bases remained unmatched. Germline lookup yields CDR1 SGHNT and CDR2 YYREEE (reference sequence). The CDR3 spans 15 residues. CDR3 coding DNA: TGTGCCAGCAGCTTGGGACAGGGGCCTTTCAATGAGCAGTTCTTC. Residues: CASSLGQGPFNEQFF.

The V and J genes are TRBV11-3 and TRBJ2-2; D not certain. The CDR3 extends over 13 amino acids. Trimming left V 3 bases short and J 7 bases short, with 9 bases between. From germline, CDR1 is SGHNT and CDR2 YENEEA. DNA for the CDR3: TGTGCCAGCAGCTTGTCTAGTGGCGGGGAGCTGTTTTTT. This encodes CASSLSSGGELFF.

This clone showed up just a few times. This chain links TRBV6-5 with TRBJ1-2; maybe TRBD1 (5 bases). The ends were cut back, 4 bases at V and 4 bases at J, with 7 bases in the middle. The CDR3 is made up of 12 amino acids. The germline CDR1 and CDR2 sequences are MNHEY and SVGAGI. As DNA, the CDR3 is TGTGCCAGCAGTTCCGGGGGCTATGGCTACACCTTC. Its translation: CASSSGGYGYTF.

This chain connects TRBV15 to TRBJ1-5; D is perhaps TRBD1 (5 bases). In germline, CDR1 is LNHNV, CDR2 YYDKDF (reference sequence). The CDR3 has 15 residues. Trimming pared 0 bases from V and 1 base from J, leaving 7 bases between. CDR3 protein: CATSRESGSNQPQHF. The CDR3 DNA sequence: TGTGCCACCAGCAGAGAATCAGGGAGCAATCAGCCCCAGCATTTT.

The sample holds a few counts of this clone. This chain links TRBV27 with TRBJ2-5; no clear D. Germline V gives CDR1 MNHEY, CDR2 SMNVEV (reference sequence). This CDR3 has 13 amino acids. Between the trimmed V and J ends, which lost 8 bases and 1 base, there was a span of 11 bases. This CDR3 is CASGENPQETQYF. The CDR3 DNA sequence: TGTGCCAGCGGCGAGAACCCCCAAGAGACCCAGTACTTC.

This clone was observed a few times. This chain uses TRBV2 with TRBJ2-3, with no clear D. Germline-derived CDR1 and CDR2 are SNHLY and FYNNEI. Trimming took off 6 bases at V and 6 bases at J, with 4 bases between the two ends. This CDR3 has 10 residues. The CDR3 region is CASRRDTQYF. The CDR3 nucleotides are TGTGCCAGCAGGCGGGATACGCAGTATTTT.

The chain combines TRBV6-5 with TRBJ2-3; D ambiguous. V lost 5 bases and J lost 0, with 12 bases in between. CDR3 size: 15 residues. Germline-derived CDR1 and CDR2 are MNHEY and SVGAGI. The CDR3 loop reads CASSPIEVSTDTQYF. The CDR3 DNA reads TGTGCCAGCAGTCCTATTGAAGTTAGCACAGATACGCAGTATTTT.

CDR3 loop: CASSQDGDYFWEQYF. The DNA for the CDR3 is TGCGCCAGCAGCCAAGATGGAGACTACTTTTGGGAGCAGTACTTC. The gene calls are TRBV4-1 and TRBJ2-7; D may be TRBD2 (5 bases). The CDR3 is 15 amino acids. The V end lost 0 bases, the J end lost 7 bases, and 16 bases lay between the germline ends. The V gene's germline CDR1 is MGHRA and CDR2 YSYEKL.